The rows below give T cell receptor beta chains drawn from one sample of a study of cytomegalovirus exposure and HLA in healthy donors. Sequenced by immunoSEQ multiplex PCR; TCRdb stores in-frame clones only, minus some. The table shows 65,000 to 85,000 clones, with 60% to 85% occurring only once. Sequenced material: PBMCs. These receptors were taken from a woman aged 40 to 50 in good health and CMV-seropositive. Each CDR3 is given with its conserved first and last residue. The order of the fields is D gene, J gene, clone size, V gene, CDR3 DNA, CDR3 protein. D genes are given only for firm matches. Clone sizes are given selectively: once, few, many, or a class where the clone is expanded.

>TRBD1|TRBJ1-4|.|TRBV6-1
TGTGCCAGCAACCCTGACAGGGTTGGGAATGAAAAACTGTTTTTT
CASNPDRVGNEKLFF
>.|TRBJ1-1|.|TRBV30
TGTGCCGGAAGCAAGCAGGAGAACACTGAAGCTTTCTTT
CAGSKQENTEAFF
>.|TRBJ1-6|.|TRBV2
TGTGCCAGCAGTCCCCGGTCAAGCTCCTATAATTCACCCCTCCACTTT
CASSPRSSSYNSPLHF
>.|TRBJ1-2|.|TRBV30
TGTGCCTGGAGTGTACAGGGAATAAGCGGCTACACCTTC
CAWSVQGISGYTF
>.|TRBJ2-6|.|TRBV2
TGTGCCAGCAGTGGGCTTTCTGGGGCCAACGTCCTGACTTTC
CASSGLSGANVLTF
>TRBD1|TRBJ1-2|.|TRBV6-6
TGTGCCAGCAGTCGACAGGGATCTGTTGGCTACACCTTC
CASSRQGSVGYTF
>TRBD2|TRBJ2-5|.|TRBV2
TGTGCCAGCAGGGGGACTAGCGGGGGGGCGGAGACCCAGTACTTC
CASRGTSGGAETQYF
>.|TRBJ2-7|.|TRBV27
TGTGCCAGCAGTTTAACCGGCTACGAGCAGTACTTC
CASSLTGYEQYF
>.|TRBJ1-4|.|TRBV18
TGTGCCAGCTCACGAGAACCCGCAACTAATGAAAAACTGTTTTTT
CASSREPATNEKLFF
>TRBD1|TRBJ2-4|.|TRBV29-1
TGCAGCGTTGCGGTCGTGACAGGGAACATTCAGTACTTC
CSVAVVTGNIQYF
>.|TRBJ1-2|.|TRBV27
TGTGCCAGCAGTCGGGCAGGGGATAGCTATGGCTACACCTTC
CASSRAGDSYGYTF
>.|TRBJ1-1|.|TRBV5-1
TGCGCCAGCAGCGCGGGGACTGAAGCTTTCTTT
CASSAGTEAFF
>TRBD1|TRBJ1-2|.|TRBV7-3
TGTGCCAGCAGCTCAGGACAGGGGGGCTATGGCTACACCTTC
CASSSGQGGYGYTF
>TRBD2|TRBJ2-3|.|TRBV9
TGTGCCAGCAGCGTCGGACTAGCGGGGGGGTGGGCAGATACGCAGTATTTT
CASSVGLAGGWADTQYF
>TRBD1|TRBJ2-2|.|TRBV5-1
TGCGCCAGCAGCTTGGGGGACAGAGACGCCGGGGAGCTGTTTTTT
CASSLGDRDAGELFF
>TRBD2|TRBJ2-1|few|TRBV28
TGTGCCAGCAGTCTGCCGGGACTAGCCCCCCATGAGCAGTTCTTC
CASSLPGLAPHEQFF
>.|TRBJ1-2|.|TRBV27
TGTGCCAGCAGAGGGACAACCAACTATGGCTACACCTTC
CASRGTTNYGYTF
>TRBD2|TRBJ2-5|.|TRBV6-1
TGTGCCAGCAGTGATCTGGCGGGAGGGCGGCAAGAGACCCAGTACTTC
CASSDLAGGRQETQYF
>.|TRBJ2-2|.|TRBV19
TGTGCCACCCAGGTGCGTGCGAGAAGCACCGGGGAGCTGTTTTTT
CATQVRARSTGELFF
>TRBD2|TRBJ2-2|.|TRBV7-7
TGTGCCAGCAGCTTAGCGGGGGGGGACACCGGGGAGCTGTTTTTT
CASSLAGGDTGELFF
>TRBD1|TRBJ1-3|.|TRBV6-5
TGTGCCAGCTTGAGTCATCGGACAGGTGGAAACACCATATATTTT
CASLSHRTGGNTIYF
>TRBD2|TRBJ2-1|.|TRBV5-4
TGTGCCAGCAGCGCGGGACTAGCCGCAGACAATGAGCAGTTCTTC
CASSAGLAADNEQFF
>TRBD1|TRBJ1-1|few|TRBV6-1
TGTGCCAGCAGTGACAGGGGGGATGAAGCTTTCTTT
CASSDRGDEAFF
>TRBD2|TRBJ2-1|once|TRBV7-2
TGTGCCAGCAGCACGGGACTAGGAAATGAGCAGTTCTTC
CASSTGLGNEQFF
>.|TRBJ2-7|.|TRBV9
TGTGCCAGCAGCACAGGGAGATCCCACGAGCAGTACTTC
CASSTGRSHEQYF
>TRBD1|TRBJ2-7|.|TRBV19
TGTGCCAGTAGTATGCCTGACAGGGCCCTCTACGAGCAGTACTTC
CASSMPDRALYEQYF
>TRBD1|TRBJ2-6|.|TRBV5-3
TGTGCCAGAAGCGCAGAGGGGGCTGATCCATGGTCTGGGGCCAACGTCCTGACTTTC
CARSAEGADPWSGANVLTF
>.|TRBJ2-1|.|TRBV5-4
TGTGCCAGCAGCCTCGTCGACAGGGAGCAGTTCTTC
CASSLVDREQFF
>.|TRBJ2-1|.|TRBV2
TGTGCCAGCAGTGACGTTGTCAGGACTGCCAATGAGCAGTTCTTC
CASSDVVRTANEQFF
>.|TRBJ2-1|few|TRBV6-1
TGTGCCAGCAGGTGGACTGGAAACAATGAGCAGTTCTTC
CASRWTGNNEQFF
>.|TRBJ1-5|.|TRBV6-1
TGTGCCAGCAGTGTGAGGCGGGACCACAATCAGCCCCAGCATTTT
CASSVRRDHNQPQHF
>.|TRBJ2-5|.|TRBV29-1
TGCAGCGTTGTCAACAGGATAATACAAGAGACCCAGTACTTC
CSVVNRIIQETQYF
>TRBD1|TRBJ1-2|.|TRBV4-2
TGTGCCAGCAGCCACTCCACCGACCAGGGGGAATCGGGTGGCTACACCTTC
CASSHSTDQGESGGYTF
>TRBD2|TRBJ2-3|once|TRBV6-5
TGTGCCAGCAGTTACGATGCTAGCGGAAACACAGATACGCAGTATTTT
CASSYDASGNTDTQYF
>TRBD2|TRBJ2-7|.|TRBV2
TGTGCCAGCAGGACTAGCGCAGTCGAGCAGTACTTC
CASRTSAVEQYF
>.|TRBJ1-4|once|TRBV2
TGTGCCAGCAGTGAAGTTAGGGGGATTGGTGAAAAACTGTTTTTT
CASSEVRGIGEKLFF
>.|TRBJ2-2|.|TRBV27
TGTGCCAGCAGTCGCGACGACAGGTTCAACACCGGGGAGCTGTTTTTT
CASSRDDRFNTGELFF
>TRBD1|TRBJ1-1|once|TRBV2
TGTGCCAGCAGTCCACAGGGGTACACTGAAGCTTTCTTT
CASSPQGYTEAFF
>TRBD2|TRBJ2-7|.|TRBV12-5
TGTGCTAGTAGCAACAGCGGGGGGGCGAGTTACGAGCAGTACTTC
CASSNSGGASYEQYF
>.|TRBJ2-1|.|TRBV2
TGTGCCAGCAGGGCAACTAGGGATGAGCAGTTCTTC
CASRATRDEQFF
>.|TRBJ2-1|few|TRBV18
TGTGCCAGCTCACCCGACTTAATCTCCTACAATGAGCAGTTCTTC
CASSPDLISYNEQFF
>TRBD1|TRBJ1-4|.|TRBV28
TGTGCCAGCAGGGGGGACGGGACAGGGAGGACTAATGAAAAACTGTTTTTT
CASRGDGTGRTNEKLFF
>TRBD2|TRBJ2-2|.|TRBV30
TGTGCCTGGAGTGTAGGACTAGCGGGAACCGGGGAGCTGTTTTTT
CAWSVGLAGTGELFF
>TRBD2|TRBJ2-1|.|TRBV9
TGTGCCAGCAGCGTAGGGACTAGCTACAATGAGCAGTTCTTC
CASSVGTSYNEQFF
>TRBD2|TRBJ2-7|few|TRBV2
TGTGCCAGCAGTTTAGCGGGTGAGCAGTACTTC
CASSLAGEQYF
>.|TRBJ1-1|.|TRBV5-6
TGTGCCAGCAGCTTGGACAGGTCGAACACTGAAGCTTTCTTT
CASSLDRSNTEAFF
>.|TRBJ2-1|.|TRBV5-1
TGCGCCAGCAGCTTCGGACTCATCGATGAGCAGTTCTTC
CASSFGLIDEQFF
>.|TRBJ2-7|.|TRBV28
TGTGCCAGCAGTCGCCCTCGAGTAGCGGCCTACGAGCAGTACTTC
CASSRPRVAAYEQYF